These 23 T cell receptor beta chains originate from one sample sequenced in a study of blood T cell repertoires in COVID-19. Some clones are missing from TCRdb's copy, which holds only in-frame ones; the method was immunoSEQ multiplex PCR. The sample includes about 180,000 clones, roughly 84% seen only once; the top ten take 12% to 15%. Material: peripheral blood. Receptors were obtained from a man between 18 and 35 years old with active or convalescent COVID-19.

The chain couples TRBV18 to TRBJ1-1; D remains unclear. This CDR3 contains 16 residues. V dropped 6 bases and J dropped 0 bases, with 17 bases sitting between them. Germline CDR1 is KGHSH and CDR2 is LQKENI. CDR3 in amino acids: CASSPTLTAMNTEAFF. CDR3 nucleotides: TGTGCCAGCTCCCCTACCCTAACTGCTATGAACACTGAAGCTTTCTTT. Supplemented by reference TRBV18 and TRBJ1-1, the full variable domain reads NAGVMQNPRHLVRRRGQEARLRCSPMKGHSHVYWYRQLPEEGLKFMVYLQKENIIDESGMPKERFSAEFPKEGPSILRIQQVVRGDSAAYFCASSPTLTAMNTEAFFGQGTRLTVV.

The chain joins TRBV7-2 to TRBJ1-4; D possibly corresponds to TRBD1 (5 bases). Germline V CDR1 and CDR2: SGHTA, FQGNSA. V shed 5 bases and J shed 5 bases, with 15 bases lying between them. This CDR3 contains 15 residues. CDR3 loop: CASSPRGGLNEKLFF. The CDR3 region has the DNA TGTGCCAGCAGCCCTAGGGGAGGGCTGAATGAAAAACTGTTTTTT.

The V and J genes are TRBV2 and TRBJ2-5; the D is unclear. The CDR3 covers 14 residues. The V gene's germline CDR1 is SNHLY and CDR2 FYNNEI. The V and J ends lost 2 bases and 2 bases respectively, with 9 bases between them. The CDR3 region is CASSEISVQETQYF. CDR3 sequence (DNA): TGTGCCAGCAGTGAAATATCCGTTCAAGAGACCCAGTACTTC.

The gene calls are TRBV6-4 and TRBJ1-5, with D unclear. The CDR3 extends over 14 amino acids. CDR1 MRHNA and CDR2 SNTAGT come from the germline V gene. V shed 8 bases and J shed 1 base, with 12 bases lying between them. The CDR3 is CASGFGQSNQPQHF. The CDR3, as DNA: TGTGCCAGCGGGTTTGGGCAGAGCAATCAGCCCCAGCATTTT.

The chain links TRBV19 to TRBJ2-1; 10 nucleotides align to TRBD2. CDR3 size: 13 residues. Unmatched junction bases numbered 9, after V lost 8 bases and J lost 11 bases. Germline-derived CDR1 and CDR2 are LNHDA and SQIVND (reference sequence). Written as DNA, the CDR3 is TGTGCCAGTGCCCAGGGACTAGCGAGAAAGCAGTTCTTC. Its translation: CASAQGLARKQFF. The whole variable domain, filled in from reference TRBV19 and TRBJ2-1, reads DGGITQSPKYLFRKEGQNVTLSCEQNLNHDAMYWYRQDPGQGLRLIYYSQIVNDFQKGDIAEGYSVSREKKESFPLTVTSAQKNPTAFYLCASAQGLARKQFFGPGTRLTVL.

The gene calls are TRBV3-1 (or the pseudogene TRBV3-2) and TRBJ1-6; 8 bases fit TRBD1. Trimming at V came to 3 bases and at J to 7 bases, leaving 8 bases not matched to a gene. Germline CDR1 LGHDT, CDR2 YNNKEL (reference sequence). The length of the CDR3 is 16 residues. The CDR3 coding sequence is TGTGCCAGCAGCCACCCCGGACAGGGACCAAATTCACCCCTCCACTTT. The encoded protein is CASSHPGQGPNSPLHF.

The CDR3 nucleotides are TGTGCCAGCAGCCAACGCAGGGCTGGGGCCAACGTCCTGACTTTC. Its translation is CASSQRRAGANVLTF. This chain uses TRBV16 with TRBJ2-6; a weak D match, TRBD1 (5 bases). CDR1 and CDR2 from the germline V gene are KGHSY and FQNENV. The germline V and J ends were trimmed by 2 bases and 2 bases, with 7 bases remaining between them. The CDR3 is 15 amino acids.

The chain combines TRBV19 with TRBJ1-3; D might be TRBD1 (5 bases). The germline V gene has CDR1 LNHDA and CDR2 SQIVND (reference sequence). The V and J ends lost 6 bases and 0 bases respectively, with 18 bases between them. The CDR3 is 17 residues long. CDR3 DNA: TGTGCCAGTAGCCCCGGGCGGGGACGGAGCTCTGGAAACACCATATATTTT. This encodes CASSPGRGRSSGNTIYF. Full variable domain (rest looked up from reference TRBV19 and TRBJ1-3): DGGITQSPKYLFRKEGQNVTLSCEQNLNHDAMYWYRQDPGQGLRLIYYSQIVNDFQKGDIAEGYSVSREKKESFPLTVTSAQKNPTAFYLCASSPGRGRSSGNTIYFGEGSWLTVV.

The V and J genes are TRBV6-2 or TRBV6-3 and TRBJ2-7; 8 nucleotides align to TRBD2. The CDR3 consists of 15 residues. J lost 5 bases, V lost 0 bases, and 6 bases had no gene match. The germline gives CDR1 MNHEY, CDR2 SVGEGT. The CDR3 region is CASSYSKAGADEQYF. Here the CDR3 DNA reads TGTGCCAGCAGTTACTCGAAAGCGGGAGCAGACGAGCAGTACTTC.

V gene TRBV9 combines with J gene TRBJ2-3, with 9 bases aligning to TRBD2. The CDR3 has 16 amino acids. The germline gives CDR1 SGDLS, CDR2 YYNGEE. J was trimmed by 3 bases and V by 0 bases; bases with no gene match: 5. CDR3 in amino acids: CASSVGGRAQTDTQYF. The CDR3 bases are TGTGCCAGCAGCGTAGGCGGGAGGGCCCAGACAGATACGCAGTATTTT.

The chain recombines TRBV6-2 or TRBV6-3 with TRBJ2-5; D might be TRBD1 (6 bases). The V end lost 0 bases, the J end lost 5 bases, and 10 bases lay between the germline ends. Looked up from germline, CDR1 is MNHEY and CDR2 is SVGEGT. The CDR3 has 14 residues. The CDR3 loop reads CASSYSGGWETQYF. CDR3 DNA: TGTGCCAGCAGTTACTCTGGGGGCTGGGAGACCCAGTACTTC.

The chain recombines TRBV15 with TRBJ1-2, with D tentatively TRBD1 (5 bases). V was cut by 3 bases and J by 6 bases, with 11 bases left in between. The CDR3 covers 13 residues. CDR1 is LNHNV, CDR2 YYDKDF, per germline (reference sequence). The CDR3 is CATSREGGDGYTF. The CDR3 bases are TGTGCCACCAGCAGGGAGGGAGGGGATGGCTACACCTTC.

The chain uses TRBV19 and TRBJ2-7, with D tentatively TRBD1 (6 bases). Per the germline V gene, CDR1 is LNHDA and CDR2 is SQIVND (reference sequence). Trimming removed 3 bases at V and 5 bases at J, with 14 bases between. This CDR3 contains 14 residues. CDR3: CASSIGQGINEQYF. As DNA, the CDR3 is TGTGCCAGTAGTATCGGCCAGGGGATCAACGAGCAGTACTTC.

The chain combines TRBV19 with TRBJ1-3, with 9 bases matching TRBD1. Germline V gene sequence: CDR1 LNHDA, CDR2 SQIVND (reference sequence). The CDR3 is 15 amino acids. With V trimmed by 3 bases and J by 4 bases, 4 bases remained unmatched. The CDR3 reads CASSIGQGPGNTIYF. CDR3 sequence (DNA): TGTGCCAGTAGTATCGGACAGGGGCCAGGAAACACCATATATTTT.

The count of this clone is one. The chain employs TRBV4-3 and TRBJ2-3, with TRBD2 matching 10 bases. V shed 3 bases, J shed 0 bases, and the junction held 9 bases outside the gene matches. CDR1 and CDR2 from the germline V gene are LGHNA and YSLEER. This CDR3 contains 18 residues. Here the CDR3 DNA reads TGCGCCAGCAGCCAGAGATACGGGACTAGCGAAAGCACAGATACGCAGTATTTT. Its protein product is CASSQRYGTSESTDTQYF.

This sequence joins TRBV2 and TRBJ2-2, with unresolved D. CDR3 length equals 14 residues. The germline V gene encodes CDR1 SNHLY and CDR2 FYNNEI. V lost 6 bases to trimming and J lost 4 bases, with 12 bases between them. CDR3 sequence reads: CASRAEVSTGELFF. The CDR3 region has the DNA TGTGCCAGCAGGGCAGAAGTATCCACCGGGGAGCTGTTTTTT.

This chain links TRBV30 with TRBJ1-6; 10 nucleotides line up with TRBD1. Losses at the gene ends were 2 bases for V and 0 bases for J; bases not matched to a gene: 4. CDR1 is GTSNPN, CDR2 SVGIG, per germline (reference sequence). The CDR3 is made up of 17 amino acids. In DNA form, the CDR3 reads TGTGCCTGGAGTCGGGACAGGGGTAGCTCCTATAATTCACCCCTCCACTTT. The encoded protein is CAWSRDRGSSYNSPLHF.

The chain joins TRBV7-9 to TRBJ2-1; 7 positions match TRBD2. The junction had 7 bases not matched to a gene; V was cut back by 5 bases and J by 0 bases. Per the germline V gene, CDR1 is SEHNR and CDR2 is FQNEAQ (reference sequence). The CDR3 loop spans 16 amino acids. In DNA form, the CDR3 reads TGTGCCAGCAGCGCCTTACTAGCGCTCTCCTACAATGAGCAGTTCTTC. This codes for CASSALLALSYNEQFF.

This chain uses TRBV7-9 with TRBJ1-3, with TRBD1 matching over 7 bases. The junction had 13 bases not matched to a gene; V was cut back by 5 bases and J by 3 bases. This CDR3 has 17 residues. Germline CDR1 SEHNR, CDR2 FQNEAQ (reference sequence). In DNA form, the CDR3 reads TGTGCCAGCAGCCAAAAACTCGACAGGGTGATTGGAAACACCATATATTTT. Translated: CASSQKLDRVIGNTIYF.

The chain is built from TRBV4-2 and TRBJ1-4; 9 nucleotides align to TRBD1. Germline CDR1 is LGHNA and CDR2 is YNFKEQ. Trimming removed 1 base from V and 3 bases from J; junction bases left unmatched: 12. The CDR3 extends over 19 amino acids. In DNA, the CDR3 is TGTGCCAGCAGCCAAGGACGCGGGACAGGGACACCTCCTAATGAAAAACTGTTTTTT. This encodes CASSQGRGTGTPPNEKLFF.

The chain has TRBV27 and TRBJ1-1, with a tentative D call TRBD1 (5 bases). The CDR3 has 15 residues. The V gene lost 4 bases and the J gene lost 4 bases, with 16 bases spanning the gap. The germline V gene has CDR1 MNHEY and CDR2 SMNVEV (reference sequence). The CDR3 DNA sequence: TGTGCCAGCAGTTCTATAGGGGCCCAGGTCACTGAAGCTTTCTTT. It codes for CASSSIGAQVTEAFF.

The rearrangement joins TRBV10-3 to TRBJ2-3, with 9 bases aligning to TRBD2. In germline, CDR1 is ENHRY, CDR2 SYGVKD. V was clipped by 4 bases and J by 0 bases; unmatched bases: 5. This CDR3 comprises 16 residues. In DNA, the CDR3 is TGTGCCATCAGTGGAGCGGCGGGGGGGAGCACAGATACGCAGTATTTT. Its protein product is CAISGAAGGSTDTQYF.

This clone was seen a handful of times. The chain combines TRBV2 with TRBJ1-1, with D possibly matching TRBD1 (6 bases). The germline CDR1 and CDR2 sequences are SNHLY and FYNNEI. Trimming took 5 bases from V and 7 from J, leaving 14 bases between them. The CDR3 spans 13 residues. The CDR3 protein is CASSTGGRGEAFF. In DNA, the CDR3 is TGTGCCAGCAGTACGGGGGGGCGCGGTGAAGCTTTCTTT.